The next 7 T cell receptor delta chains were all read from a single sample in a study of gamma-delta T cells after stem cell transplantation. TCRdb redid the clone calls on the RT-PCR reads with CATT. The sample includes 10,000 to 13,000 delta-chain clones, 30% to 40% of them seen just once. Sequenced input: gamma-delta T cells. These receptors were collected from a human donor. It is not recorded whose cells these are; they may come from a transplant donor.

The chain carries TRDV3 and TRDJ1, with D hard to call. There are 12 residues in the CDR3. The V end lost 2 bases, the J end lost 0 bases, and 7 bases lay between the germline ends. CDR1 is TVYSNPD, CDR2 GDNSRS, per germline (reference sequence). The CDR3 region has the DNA TGTGCCTTTCGGGTTTACACCGATAAACTCATCTTT. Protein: CAFRVYTDKLIF.

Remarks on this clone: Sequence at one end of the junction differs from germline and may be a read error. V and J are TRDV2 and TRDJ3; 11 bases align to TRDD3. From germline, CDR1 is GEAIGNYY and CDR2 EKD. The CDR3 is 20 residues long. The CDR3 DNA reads TGTGCCTGTGACACTCAGCCTGGGGGATACAGCTCCTGTGACCCCCGCCAGATGTTTTTC. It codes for CACDTQPGGYSSCDPRQMFF.

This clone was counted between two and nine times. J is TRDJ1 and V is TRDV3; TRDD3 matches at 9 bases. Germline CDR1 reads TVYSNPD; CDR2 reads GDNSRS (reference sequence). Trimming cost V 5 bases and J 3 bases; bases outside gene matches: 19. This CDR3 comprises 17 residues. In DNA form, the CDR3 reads TGTGCCCACGCCGCCTGGGCTGGGGGATCATTGTCCGATAAACTCATCTTT. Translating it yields CAHAAWAGGSLSDKLIF.

The CDR3 nucleotides are TGTGCTCTTGGGGAAACAATTGGGGGATACGCCCTAGGGACCTGGGACACCCGACAGATGTTTTTC. Its protein is CALGETIGGYALGTWDTRQMFF. The chain has TRDV1 and TRDJ3; 11 bases are shared with TRDD3. The V and J ends lost 2 bases and 2 bases, in that order; junction bases with no gene match: 14. Germline V lookup: CDR1 TSWWSYY, CDR2 QGS. This CDR3 is built from 22 residues.

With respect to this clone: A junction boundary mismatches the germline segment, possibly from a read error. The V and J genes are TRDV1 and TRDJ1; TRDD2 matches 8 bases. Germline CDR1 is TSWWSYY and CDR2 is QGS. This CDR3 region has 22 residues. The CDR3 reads CAIGEWSTSYSLGGGYTDKLIF. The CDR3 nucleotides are TGTGCTATTGGGGAATGGTCGACTTCCTACAGTTTGGGGGGGGGTTACACCGATAAACTCATCTTT.

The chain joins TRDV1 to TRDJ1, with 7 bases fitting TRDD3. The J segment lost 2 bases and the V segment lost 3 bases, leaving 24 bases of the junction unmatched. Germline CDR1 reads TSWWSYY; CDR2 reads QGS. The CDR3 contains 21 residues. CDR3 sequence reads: CALGDSLTTTRGYKGTDKLIF. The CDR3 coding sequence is TGTGCTCTTGGGGACTCCCTTACTACAACGCGGGGATATAAGGGGACCGATAAACTCATCTTT.

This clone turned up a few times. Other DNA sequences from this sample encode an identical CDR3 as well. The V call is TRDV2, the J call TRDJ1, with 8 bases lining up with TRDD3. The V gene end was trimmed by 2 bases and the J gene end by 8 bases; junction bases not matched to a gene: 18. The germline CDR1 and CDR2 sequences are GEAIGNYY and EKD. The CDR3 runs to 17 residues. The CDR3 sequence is CACDNSRLTGGFDKLIF. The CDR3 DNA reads TGTGCCTGTGACAATTCCCGCCTTACTGGGGGGTTCGACAAACTCATCTTT.